Listed below are T cell receptor beta chains from one sample, sequenced in a study of blood T cells in healthy people across ages. MiXCR, applied by TCRdb to the 5' RACE reads, yields one record per CDR3 protein. The repertoire holds about 1.6 million distinct CDR3 sequences, about 35% seen once, with approximately 10% in the top ten. The specimen was blood. Source of these receptors: a woman aged 30 to 39 in good health. CDR3s include the opening cysteine and the closing phenylalanine or tryptophan.

V: TRBV20-1
J: TRBJ2-7
CDR3: CSAVSGQPSYEQYF

V: TRBV5-1
J: TRBJ2-7
CDR3: CASSLESPYEQYF

V: TRBV5-1
J: TRBJ2-2
CDR3: CASSLSLLAGGCDTGELFF

V: TRBV20-1
J: TRBJ2-7
CDR3: CSAPSMGSYEQYF

V: TRBV5-1
J: TRBJ2-3
CDR3: CASSALANTQYF

V: TRBV12-3/TRBV12-4
J: TRBJ1-2
CDR3: CASSVGTPGRGYTF

V: TRBV30
J: TRBJ2-1
CDR3: CAWSWAGGPVEQFF

V: TRBV6-8
J: TRBJ1-4
CDR3: CASTNGGNATNEKLFF

V: TRBV9
J: TRBJ2-1
CDR3: CASSVGGDTSYNEQFF

V: TRBV7-9
J: TRBJ1-1
CDR3: CASSPPLRQGAFF

V: TRBV20-1
J: TRBJ2-1
CDR3: CSARDRAGVSYNEQFF

V: TRBV9
J: TRBJ2-1
CDR3: CASSVESASANEQFF

V: TRBV15
J: TRBJ2-3
CDR3: CATSSVAHTDTQYF

V: TRBV29-1
J: TRBJ2-1
CDR3: CSGIGTGTDNEQFF

V: TRBV4-2
J: TRBJ2-7
CDR3: CASSQEELGPYEQYF

V: TRBV9
J: TRBJ2-1
CDR3: CASSVTTVYNEQFF

V: TRBV10-2
J: TRBJ2-3
CDR3: CASLRGGPTDTRYF

V: TRBV20-1
J: TRBJ2-6
CDR3: CSARDQGGGGANVLTF

V: TRBV5-5
J: TRBJ2-5
CDR3: CASSPRGAGVMETQYF

V: TRBV6-6
J: -
CDR3: CATSEGGERAGEQYF

V: TRBV10-3
J: TRBJ2-7
CDR3: CAIRGTGNSYEQYF

V: TRBV11-1
J: TRBJ2-4
CDR3: CASSKGLVYAQYF

V: TRBV28
J: TRBJ1-2
CDR3: CASSGGGDKTGAHGYTF

V: TRBV7-9
J: TRBJ2-1
CDR3: CASSFGGRAFYEQFF

V: TRBV7-9
J: TRBJ2-5
CDR3: CASSEGGARETQYF

V: TRBV20-1
J: TRBJ2-3
CDR3: CSAPWRGGDTQYF

V: TRBV28
J: TRBJ2-1
CDR3: CASSTRAYNEQFF

V: TRBV3-1
J: TRBJ1-6
CDR3: CASSPLSGTGSSPLHF

V: TRBV27
J: TRBJ2-7
CDR3: CASARRGAYEQYF

V: TRBV20-1
J: TRBJ2-5
CDR3: CSARTGQSETQYF

V: TRBV4-1
J: TRBJ2-7
CDR3: CASSQFEDRGYEQYF

V: TRBV20-1
J: TRBJ1-1
CDR3: CSARRQGPDAFF

V: TRBV6-1
J: TRBJ1-4
CDR3: CASRSRPTTTNEKLFF

V: TRBV20-1
J: TRBJ1-4
CDR3: CSARGGTANEKLFF

V: TRBV12-3/TRBV12-4
J: TRBJ2-7
CDR3: CASSFRQGTYEQYF

V: TRBV20-1
J: TRBJ2-2
CDR3: CSAPTTGGPTGELFF

V: TRBV7-2
J: TRBJ1-2
CDR3: CASSLQGRDGYTF

V: TRBV10-3
J: TRBJ1-2
CDR3: CAISRDSSDGYTF

V: TRBV4-1
J: TRBJ2-7
CDR3: CASGPPDRLYEQYF

V: TRBV3-1
J: TRBJ2-7
CDR3: CASSQLAGIVYEQYF

V: TRBV7-9
J: TRBJ2-3
CDR3: CASSLRTSMVADTQYF

V: TRBV9
J: TRBJ1-2
CDR3: CASSSNRGSGYTF